Below, 13 T cell receptor beta chains from the same sample are listed, as sequenced in a study of lymphopenia after photon versus proton radiotherapy. Clones were read by immunoSEQ multiplex PCR, and TCRdb kept only the in-frame ones, dropping some. The sample carries about 33,000 clones, 90% recorded once. Sequenced material: peripheral blood, taken from a patient treated with photon-based radiotherapy. These receptors were taken from a woman aged 45-59 years with pancreatic cancer.

The chain combines TRBV28 with TRBJ2-7, with 9 bases fitting TRBD1. Trimming removed 5 bases from V and 5 bases from J; junction bases left unmatched: 10. The CDR3 extends over 15 amino acids. The germline V gene encodes CDR1 MDHEN and CDR2 SYDVKM. The CDR3, as DNA: TGTGCCAGCAGTCAGACCGGGACAGGGTCCCACGAGCAGTACTTC. It codes for CASSQTGTGSHEQYF.

The genes are TRBV6-5 and TRBJ1-6, with D uncertain. This CDR3 is 14 amino acids long. The germline V gene encodes CDR1 MNHEY and CDR2 SVGAGI. The V end lost 6 bases, the J end lost 5 bases, and 11 bases lay between the germline ends. The CDR3 loop is CASRSGFDNSPLHF. The DNA for the CDR3 is TGTGCCAGCAGATCAGGTTTCGATAATTCACCCCTCCACTTT.

The sample holds a few counts of this clone. The V and J genes are TRBV25-1 and TRBJ2-5; D uncertain. This CDR3 has 13 amino acids. Germline V gene data show CDR1 as MGHDK and CDR2 as SYGVNS. Trimming cost V 4 bases and J 5 bases, with 11 bases left between them. CDR3 sequence: CASSAPLEETQYF. The DNA of the CDR3 is TGTGCCAGCAGTGCCCCACTGGAGGAGACCCAGTACTTC. Full variable domain (rest looked up from reference TRBV25-1 and TRBJ2-5): EADIYQTPRYLVIGTGKKITLECSQTMGHDKMYWYQQDPGMELHLIHYSYGVNSTEKGDLSSESTVSRIRTEHFPLTLESARPSHTSQYLCASSAPLEETQYFGPGTRLLVL.

V and J are TRBV14 and TRBJ2-7; weak D call: TRBD1 (5 bases). Germline V CDR1 and CDR2: SGHDN, FVKESK. The CDR3 contains 15 residues. The V and J ends lost 2 bases and 1 base respectively, with 12 bases between them. The CDR3 DNA reads as TGTGCCAGCAGCCAAAAGACAGCCGGATCCTACGAGCAGTACTTC. Its translation is CASSQKTAGSYEQYF. Drawing the rest from reference TRBV14 and TRBJ2-7, the complete variable domain is EAGVTQFPSHSVIEKGQTVTLRCDPISGHDNLYWYRRVMGKEIKFLLHFVKESKQDESGMPNNRFLAERTGGTYSTLKVQPAELEDSGVYFCASSQKTAGSYEQYFGPGTRLTVT.

The chain combines TRBV15 with TRBJ2-6; perhaps TRBD2 as D (5 bases). V was pared by 4 bases and J by 2 bases, with 15 bases between. The CDR3 runs to 17 residues. Germline V lookup: CDR1 LNHNV, CDR2 YYDKDF (reference sequence). The CDR3 DNA reads as TGTGCCACCAGCACCGAAATAGCGAGAGCTGGGGCCAACGTCCTGACTTTC. Encoded protein: CATSTEIARAGANVLTF.

This sequence joins TRBV6-1 and TRBJ2-1; D is ambiguous. Germline V gene data show CDR1 as MNHNS and CDR2 as SASEGT. This CDR3 region has 15 residues. The germline V and J ends were trimmed by 7 bases and 0 bases, with 13 bases remaining between them. CDR3 bases: TGTGCCAGCACCCACAATAAGGGCTCCTACAATGAGCAGTTCTTC. Protein: CASTHNKGSYNEQFF.

This clone came up once. The chain has TRBV28 and TRBJ1-6; D might be TRBD1 (5 bases). Germline CDR1 reads MDHEN; CDR2 reads SYDVKM. Between the trimmed V and J ends, which lost 2 bases and 5 bases, there was a span of 7 bases. This CDR3 has 14 amino acids. For the CDR3, the DNA is TGTGCCAGCAGTTTAGGACAAGATAATTCACCCCTCCACTTT. Amino acid sequence: CASSLGQDNSPLHF.

The rearrangement uses TRBV6-5 and TRBJ1-2; 7 bases are shared with TRBD1. The CDR3 totals 13 residues. V shed 6 bases and J 4 bases; nucleotides not matched to a gene: 5. CDR1 and CDR2 (germline): MNHEY, SVGAGI. The CDR3 loop reads CASRGQLLYGYTF. CDR3 nucleotides: TGTGCCAGCAGGGGACAGCTACTCTATGGCTACACCTTC.

This chain uses TRBV29-1 with TRBJ1-4, with 8 bases lining up with TRBD1. Germline V gene data show CDR1 as SQVTM and CDR2 as ANQGSEA. V lost 6 bases to trimming and J lost 12 bases; unmatched junction nucleotides: 6. This CDR3 is built from 11 residues. The CDR3 is CSVGTGGELFF. Written as DNA, the CDR3 is TGCAGCGTAGGGACAGGAGGAGAACTGTTTTTT.

The chain combines TRBV14 with TRBJ2-3; the D is unclear. The CDR3 has 16 residues. V gave up 4 bases and J gave up 1 base, with 15 bases separating them. CDR1 is SGHDN and CDR2 is FVKESK in the germline V gene. The CDR3, as DNA: TGTGCCAGCAGCCTCTTACTTCGTTCCGGCACAGATACGCAGTATTTT. As protein: CASSLLLRSGTDTQYF. Combining the CDR3 with reference TRBV14 and TRBJ2-3 gives the whole variable domain EAGVTQFPSHSVIEKGQTVTLRCDPISGHDNLYWYRRVMGKEIKFLLHFVKESKQDESGMPNNRFLAERTGGTYSTLKVQPAELEDSGVYFCASSLLLRSGTDTQYFGPGTRLTVL.

The rearrangement joins TRBV28 to TRBJ1-5; 8 bases fit TRBD1. With 5 bases clipped from V and 3 bases from J, the junction kept 9 bases outside the gene matches. The CDR3 runs 16 residues. Per the germline V gene, CDR1 is MDHEN and CDR2 is SYDVKM. CDR3 sequence (DNA): TGTGCCAGCAGTCCCCCGAGACAGGGGTTCAATCAGCCCCAGCATTTT. It specifies CASSPPRQGFNQPQHF.

The genes are TRBV28 and TRBJ2-7; 8 bases are a match to TRBD2. V dropped 6 bases and J dropped 6; count of bases not matched to a gene: 10. CDR1 is MDHEN, CDR2 SYDVKM, per germline. The CDR3 has 14 residues. The CDR3 protein is CASRPERELTEQYF. Here the CDR3 DNA reads TGTGCCAGCAGGCCGGAGCGGGAGCTGACCGAGCAGTACTTC.

The chain joins TRBV13 to TRBJ2-7; tentatively, D is TRBD1 or TRBD2 (5 bases each). The CDR3 loop spans 15 amino acids. Germline CDR1 and CDR2: PRHDT and FYEKMQ (reference sequence). Trimming removed 5 bases from V and 2 bases from J, with 16 bases in between. The CDR3 protein is CASSQRTGRAYEQYF. The CDR3 DNA follows: TGTGCCAGCAGCCAAAGGACGGGGCGGGCCTACGAGCAGTACTTC.